Following are 2 T cell receptor beta chains from one sample sequenced in a study of T-cell reconstitution after alpha-beta-depleted transplantation in children. For TCRbeta, the library was prepared with unique molecular identifiers. One entry per CDR3 protein, called by TCRdb with MiXCR from the PCR reads. In the table there are about 200,000 distinct CDR3 sequences, 7.5% to 9.5% of which are singletons. The specimen was PBMCs, mostly from graft donor cells, collected 360 days after TCRalphabeta/CD19-depleted stem cell transplant. Receptors originate from a male patient aged 2-10 years who had a stem cell transplant for acute myeloid leukemia, so the T cells may come from the graft donor.

This clonotype was found many times. The chain combines TRBV5-1 with TRBJ2-2, with D hard to call. V was pared by 5 bases and J by 3 bases, with 2 bases between. Germline V gene data show CDR1 as SGHRS and CDR2 as YFSETQ. CDR3 length equals 11 residues. The CDR3 DNA is TGCGCCAGCAGGGACACCGGGGAGCTGTTTTTT. Amino acids: CASRDTGELFF.

The sample holds many counts of this clonotype. The J gene is TRBJ1-2, the V gene TRBV20-1, with 8 bases matching TRBD1. Germline V gives CDR1 DFQATT, CDR2 SNEGSKA (reference sequence). The CDR3 length is 15 residues. After removal of 1 base from V and 4 bases from J, the junction contained 8 bases not matched to a gene. CDR3 DNA: TGCAGTGCTAGAGTTAGACAGGGGAATAGCTATGGCTACACCTTC. This encodes CSARVRQGNSYGYTF.